The 9 T cell receptor beta chains below come from one sample, sequenced in a study of OX40 agonist ivuxolimab in advanced cancers. The table came from immunoSEQ multiplex PCR; TCRdb's copy has only in-frame clones and leaves some out. The sample yields some 58,000 clones, around nine tenths seen once. The source was CD4+ or CD8+ T cells sorted from blood, collected in a trial of the OX40 agonist ivuxolimab. The receptors were gathered from an adult with an advanced solid tumor such as melanoma, head and neck, liver or kidney cancer.

The V and J genes are TRBV6-5 and TRBJ1-1, with TRBD1 as a possible D gene (5 bases). The ends were cut back, 0 bases at V and 5 bases at J, with 13 bases in the middle. The V gene's germline CDR1 is MNHEY and CDR2 SVGAGI. This CDR3 is 15 amino acids long. The CDR3 nucleotides read TGTGCCAGCAGTTACTCCCGGGGCACAAGTACTGAAGCTTTCTTT. It codes for CASSYSRGTSTEAFF.

The chain joins TRBV5-4 to TRBJ2-7; the match to TRBD2 covers 10 bases. V dropped 3 bases and J dropped 2; count of bases not matched to a gene: 5. Germline V gene lookup returns CDR1 SGHNT and CDR2 YYREEE (reference sequence). This CDR3 has 15 residues. The CDR3 loop reads CASSSPGLATYEQYF. In nucleotides, the CDR3 is TGTGCCAGCAGCTCGCCGGGACTAGCGACCTACGAGCAGTACTTC.

The chain links TRBV2 to TRBJ2-7, with TRBD2 matching over 11 bases. Germline assignment: CDR1 SNHLY and CDR2 FYNNEI. The V segment lost 3 bases and the J segment 4 bases; nucleotides outside the gene matches: 17. The CDR3 has 19 residues. CDR3 bases: TGTGCCAGCAGTGACTTTACGGGGATCTTGGGACTAGCGGTATACGAGCAGTACTTC. It translates to CASSDFTGILGLAVYEQYF.

The V and J genes are TRBV7-9 and TRBJ2-5; D is perhaps TRBD2 (5 bases). This CDR3 contains 14 residues. CDR1 and CDR2 (germline): SEHNR, FQNEAQ (reference sequence). The V and J ends lost 1 base and 1 base respectively, with 7 bases between them. CDR3 bases: TGTGCCAGCAGCTTAGTGACTACCCAAGAGACCCAGTACTTC. Encoded protein: CASSLVTTQETQYF.

This rearrangement joins TRBV4-1 to TRBJ1-2; D gene uncertain. V was pared by 2 bases and J by 4 bases, with 17 bases between. The CDR3 length is 16 residues. CDR1 and CDR2 from the germline V gene are MGHRA and YSYEKL. CDR3 nucleotide sequence: TGCGCCAGCAGCCAAAGGCGAACGGCTACTTTCTATGGCTACACCTTC. Encoded protein: CASSQRRTATFYGYTF.

The chain employs TRBV7-8 and TRBJ2-7; a weak D match, TRBD2 (6 bases). The CDR3 extends over 14 amino acids. Germline CDR1 is SGHVS and CDR2 is FQNEAQ. The germline V and J ends were trimmed by 1 base and 2 bases, with 9 bases remaining between them. Here the CDR3 reads CASSLGGTPYEQYF. CDR3 bases: TGTGCCAGCAGCTTAGGCGGGACCCCCTACGAGCAGTACTTC.

This sequence joins TRBV4-1 and TRBJ2-3; D might be TRBD2 (6 bases). Germline V gene data show CDR1 as MGHRA and CDR2 as YSYEKL. Trimming left V 4 bases short and J 7 bases short, with 18 bases between. The CDR3 consists of 15 residues. CDR3 sequence (DNA): TGCGCCAGCAGCCGAAATAGCGGAGCAGAAAATACGCAGTATTTT. Protein: CASSRNSGAENTQYF.

The chain links TRBV18 to TRBJ2-3; D may be TRBD2 (5 bases). V lost 6 bases and J lost 2, with 12 bases in between. This CDR3 comprises 14 residues. Looked up from germline, CDR1 is KGHSH and CDR2 is LQKENI. For the CDR3, the DNA is TGTGCCAGCTCCGAGGACTCGGTCACAGATACGCAGTATTTT. This translates into CASSEDSVTDTQYF.

About this clone itself: This CDR3 is also generated by other DNA sequences in the sample. J is TRBJ2-2 and V is TRBV6-1; 12 bases agree with TRBD1. V lost 3 bases and J lost 3; bases outside the gene matches: 2. In germline, CDR1 is MNHNS, CDR2 SASEGT. The CDR3 loop spans 16 amino acids. CDR3 residues: CASSEGTGGDTGELFF. CDR3 DNA sequence: TGTGCCAGCAGTGAGGGGACAGGGGGCGACACCGGGGAGCTGTTTTTT.